Reported below is one T cell receptor beta chain. Authors' processing steps: From reference gene primer amplification, estimates of nucleated cell counts were derived. Clones were sequenced by immunoSEQ multiplex PCR, and TCRdb holds only the in-frame ones, with some missing. V and J calls and clone size are as listed in that table; D and trimming were resolved from the DNA. The table has about 120,000 clones, more than 60% seen once. The data derive from a study of blood T cell repertoires in COVID-19. At the level of the study: Some COVID-19 samples were acute and others convalescent; all came from the United States, Italy and Spain.

This CDR3 is built from 15 residues. CDR1 is SGHRS, CDR2 YFSETQ, per germline. V was clipped by 4 bases and J by 3 bases, with 13 bases between them. The specimen was peripheral blood. The origin of this receptor is an older man with acute or convalescent COVID-19. This sequence joins TRBV5-1 and TRBJ2-2, with D maybe TRBD1 (5 bases). CDR3 amino acids: CASSKDTADTGELFF. CDR3 nucleotide sequence: TGCGCCAGCAGCAAGGACACTGCTGACACCGGGGAGCTGTTTTTT.